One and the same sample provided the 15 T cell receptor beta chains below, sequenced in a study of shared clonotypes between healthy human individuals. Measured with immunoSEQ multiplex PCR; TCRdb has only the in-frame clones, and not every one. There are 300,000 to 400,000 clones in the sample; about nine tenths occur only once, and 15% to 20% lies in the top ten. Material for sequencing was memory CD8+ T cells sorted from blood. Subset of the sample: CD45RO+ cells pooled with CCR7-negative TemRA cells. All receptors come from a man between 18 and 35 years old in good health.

The CDR3: CSVHGESSYEQYF. The CDR3 nucleotides are TGCAGCGTTCATGGGGAGAGCTCCTACGAGCAGTACTTC. The rearrangement joins TRBV29-1 to TRBJ2-7, with D possibly TRBD2 on 5 matching bases. The CDR3 runs 13 residues. Germline V gene sequence: CDR1 SQVTM, CDR2 ANQGSEA. V lost 5 bases, J lost 0 bases, and 11 bases lay in between.

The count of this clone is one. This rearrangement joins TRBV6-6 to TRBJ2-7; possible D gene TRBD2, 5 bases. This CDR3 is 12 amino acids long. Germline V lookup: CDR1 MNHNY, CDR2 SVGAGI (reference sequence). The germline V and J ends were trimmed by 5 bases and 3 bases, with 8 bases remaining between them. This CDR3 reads CASSSGRYEQYF. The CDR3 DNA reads TGTGCCAGCAGTAGCGGCCGCTACGAGCAGTACTTC.

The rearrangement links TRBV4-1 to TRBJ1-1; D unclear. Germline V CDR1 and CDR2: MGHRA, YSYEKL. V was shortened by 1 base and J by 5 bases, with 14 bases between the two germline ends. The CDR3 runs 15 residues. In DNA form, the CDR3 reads TGCGCCAGCAGCCAAGCAGCGGGAGCAGAGACTGAAGCTTTCTTT. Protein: CASSQAAGAETEAFF.

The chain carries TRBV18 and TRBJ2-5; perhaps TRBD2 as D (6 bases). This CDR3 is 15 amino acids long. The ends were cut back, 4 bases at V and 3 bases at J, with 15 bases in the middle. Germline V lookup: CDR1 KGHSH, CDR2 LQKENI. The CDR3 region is CASSLLSGGKETQYF. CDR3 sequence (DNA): TGTGCCAGCTCACTACTATCTGGGGGGAAAGAGACCCAGTACTTC.

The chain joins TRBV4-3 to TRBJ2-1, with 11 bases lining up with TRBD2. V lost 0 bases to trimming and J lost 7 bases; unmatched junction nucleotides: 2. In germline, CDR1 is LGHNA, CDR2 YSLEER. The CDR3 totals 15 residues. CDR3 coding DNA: TGCGCCAGCAGCCAAGACAGGACTAGCGGGAATGAGCAGTTCTTC. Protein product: CASSQDRTSGNEQFF.

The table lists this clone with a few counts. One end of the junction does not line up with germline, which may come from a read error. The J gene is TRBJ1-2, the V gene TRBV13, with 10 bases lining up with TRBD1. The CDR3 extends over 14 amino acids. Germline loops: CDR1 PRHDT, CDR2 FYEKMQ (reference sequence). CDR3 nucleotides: TGTGCCAGCAGCCTAGGGACAGGGGTCTATGGCTACACCTTC. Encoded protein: CASSLGTGVYGYTF.

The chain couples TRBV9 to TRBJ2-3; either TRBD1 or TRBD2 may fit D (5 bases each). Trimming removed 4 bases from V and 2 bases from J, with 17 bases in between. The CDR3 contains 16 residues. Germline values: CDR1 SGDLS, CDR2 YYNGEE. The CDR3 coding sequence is TGTGCCAGCAGCACCGAGGGGTCAGGGCCCACAGATACGCAGTATTTT. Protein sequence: CASSTEGSGPTDTQYF. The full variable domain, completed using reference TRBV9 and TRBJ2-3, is DSGVTQTPKHLITATGQRVTLRCSPRSGDLSVYWYQQSLDQGLQFLIQYYNGEERAKGNILERFSAQQFPDLHSELNLSSLELGDSALYFCASSTEGSGPTDTQYFGPGTRLTVL.

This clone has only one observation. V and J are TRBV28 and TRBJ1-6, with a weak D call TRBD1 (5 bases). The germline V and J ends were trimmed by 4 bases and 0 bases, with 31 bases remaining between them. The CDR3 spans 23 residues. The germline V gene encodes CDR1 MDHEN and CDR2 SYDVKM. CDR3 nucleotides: TGTGCCAGCAGTTCCCAATGGCCCCTCATCCGGGACGACCCGAGCTCCTATAATTCACCCCTCCACTTT. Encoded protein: CASSSQWPLIRDDPSSYNSPLHF.

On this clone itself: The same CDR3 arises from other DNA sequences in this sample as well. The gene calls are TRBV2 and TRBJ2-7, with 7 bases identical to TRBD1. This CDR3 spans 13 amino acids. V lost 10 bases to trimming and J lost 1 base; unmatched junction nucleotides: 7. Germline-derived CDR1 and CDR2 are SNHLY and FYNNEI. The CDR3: CATRDSNSYEQYF. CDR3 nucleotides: TGTGCCACACGGGACAGCAATTCCTACGAGCAGTACTTC.

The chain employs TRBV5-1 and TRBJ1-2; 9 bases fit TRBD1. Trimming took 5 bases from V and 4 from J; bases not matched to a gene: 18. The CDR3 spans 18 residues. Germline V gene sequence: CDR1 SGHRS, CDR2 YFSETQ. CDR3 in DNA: TGCGCCAGCAGGGAGGGCCCTAACAGGGGGCTAAGAGGCTATGGCTACACCTTC. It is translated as CASREGPNRGLRGYGYTF.

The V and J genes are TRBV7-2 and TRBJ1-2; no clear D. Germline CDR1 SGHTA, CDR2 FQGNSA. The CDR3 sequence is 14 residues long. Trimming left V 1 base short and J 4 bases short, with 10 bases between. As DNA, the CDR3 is TGTGCCAGCAGCTTAGTGGGGATCCTCTATGGCTACACCTTC. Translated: CASSLVGILYGYTF.

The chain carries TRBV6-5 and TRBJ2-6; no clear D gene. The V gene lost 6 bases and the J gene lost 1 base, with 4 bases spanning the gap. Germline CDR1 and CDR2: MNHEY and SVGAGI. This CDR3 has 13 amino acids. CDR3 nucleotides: TGTGCCAGCAGACCATCTGGGGCCAACGTCCTGACTTTC. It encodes CASRPSGANVLTF.

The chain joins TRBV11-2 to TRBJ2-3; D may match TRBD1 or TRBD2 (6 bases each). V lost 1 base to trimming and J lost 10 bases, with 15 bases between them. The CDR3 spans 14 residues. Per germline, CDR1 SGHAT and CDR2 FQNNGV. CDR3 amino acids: CASSLGGARWAQYF. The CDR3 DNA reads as TGTGCCAGCAGCTTAGGGGGGGCGCGATGGGCGCAGTATTTT.

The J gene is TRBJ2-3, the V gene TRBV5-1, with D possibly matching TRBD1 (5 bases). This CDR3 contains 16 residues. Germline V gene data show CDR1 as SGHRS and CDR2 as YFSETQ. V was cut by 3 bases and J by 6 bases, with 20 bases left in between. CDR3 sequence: CASSSTQVALVDTQYF. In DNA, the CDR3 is TGCGCCAGCAGCTCCACACAGGTCGCACTGGTGGATACGCAGTATTTT.

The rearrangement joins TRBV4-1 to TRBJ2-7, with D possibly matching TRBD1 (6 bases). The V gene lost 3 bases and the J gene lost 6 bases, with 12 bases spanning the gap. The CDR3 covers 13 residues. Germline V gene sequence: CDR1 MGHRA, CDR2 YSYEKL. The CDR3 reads CASSHSQGFEQYF. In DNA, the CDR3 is TGCGCCAGCAGCCACTCACAGGGTTTCGAGCAGTACTTC.